These 22 T cell receptor beta chains were all obtained from the same sample, sequenced in a study of shared clonotypes between healthy human individuals (dated by TCRdb to about 2020). Libraries were constructed by the immunoSEQ multiplex PCR assay. As stored in TCRdb, this immuneACCESS dataset retains in-frame rearrangements with V and J assigned. A fraction of the clones does not appear; measured against another copy, unresolved V genes explain less than half of the discrepancy, and the remainder lacks a known reason. The sample table holds hundreds of thousands of clones, of which about two thirds were seen once. The top ten clonotypes cover less than 2% of the sample. Sequenced material: memory CD4+ T cells sorted from blood. Taken with the paper, the label for cell subset or site translates to: CD45RA-negative fraction. These receptors were collected from a woman aged 25 to 39 in good health.

This rearrangement joins TRBV18 to TRBJ2-3; 9 bases line up with TRBD2. The CDR3 totals 14 residues. Germline assignment: CDR1 KGHSH and CDR2 LQKENI. V lost 3 bases and J lost 6; bases outside the gene matches: 4. The CDR3 sequence is CASSPSGRSDTQYF. DNA of the CDR3: TGTGCCAGCTCACCGAGCGGGAGGTCGGATACGCAGTATTTT.

CDR3 amino acids: CASSPGGPHHEQYF. The CDR3 DNA sequence: TGTGCCAGCTCCCCGGGGGGGCCCCATCACGAGCAGTACTTC. The chain uses TRBV11-3 and TRBJ2-7, with 8 bases matching TRBD2. Germline CDR1 reads SGHNT; CDR2 reads YENEEA. The CDR3 covers 14 residues. The V and J ends lost 8 bases and 5 bases, in that order; junction bases with no gene match: 11.

The chain carries TRBV6-1 and TRBJ2-1, with TRBD2 as a possible D gene (5 bases). Germline V gene lookup returns CDR1 MNHNS and CDR2 SASEGT. The CDR3 extends over 15 amino acids. Trimming stripped 6 bases from V and 0 bases from J, with 12 bases between. The CDR3 region has the DNA TGTGCCAGCAGGCTACTAGTTAGCTCCTACAATGAGCAGTTCTTC. Translated: CASRLLVSSYNEQFF.

The rearrangement links TRBV7-6 to TRBJ1-5, with D unclear. The CDR3 sequence is 13 residues long. V was clipped by 2 bases and J by 1 base, with 3 bases between them. The germline V gene has CDR1 SGHVS and CDR2 FNYEAQ. The CDR3 loop reads CASSLSSNQPQHF. The CDR3 coding sequence is TGTGCCAGCAGCTTAAGCAGCAATCAGCCCCAGCATTTT.

This chain links TRBV11-2 with TRBJ2-1, with D hard to call. In germline, CDR1 is SGHAT, CDR2 FQNNGV. The CDR3 contains 11 residues. Trimming left V 8 bases short and J 5 bases short, with 7 bases between. CDR3 protein: CASYKDNEQFF. The DNA of the CDR3 is TGTGCCAGCTATAAGGACAATGAGCAGTTCTTC.

The chain has TRBV7-8 and TRBJ2-7, with 8 bases fitting TRBD1. V lost 8 bases, J lost 1 base, and 7 bases stayed unmatched. The CDR3 totals 14 residues. Germline CDR1 reads SGHVS; CDR2 reads FQNEAQ. The CDR3 loop reads CASGHRDRSYEQYF. DNA for the CDR3: TGTGCCAGCGGGCACCGGGACAGGTCCTACGAGCAGTACTTC.

This clone was counted between two and nine times. The chain recombines TRBV6-5 with TRBJ1-5, with D perhaps TRBD1 (6 bases). This CDR3 spans 14 amino acids. Germline V CDR1 and CDR2: MNHEY, SVGAGI. V gave up 4 bases and J gave up 5 bases, with 12 bases separating them. CDR3 amino acids: CASSFRDTDQPQHF. The CDR3 coding sequence is TGTGCCAGCAGTTTCCGGGACACCGATCAGCCCCAGCATTTT.

The chain links TRBV30 to TRBJ1-1; D uncertain. The CDR3 runs to 14 residues. Germline-derived CDR1 and CDR2 are GTSNPN and SVGIG (reference sequence). V was clipped by 1 base and J by 12 bases, with 21 bases between them. The CDR3 here is CAWSAKRASSVPFF. CDR3 bases: TGTGCCTGGAGTGCAAAAAGGGCATCATCTGTTCCTTTCTTT.

This clone was seen just once. The chain carries TRBV30 and TRBJ2-4, with D unclear. Germline CDR1 GTSNPN, CDR2 SVGIG (reference sequence). The CDR3 totals 15 residues. Trimming took off 1 base at V and 2 bases at J, with 12 bases between the two ends. CDR3 in DNA: TGTGCCTGGAGTGGAGGCCCCCTCTCCAAAAACATTCAGTACTTC. Residues: CAWSGGPLSKNIQYF.

The J gene is TRBJ2-3, the V gene TRBV18, with 15 nucleotides matching TRBD2. This CDR3 is 17 amino acids long. Germline V gene lookup returns CDR1 KGHSH and CDR2 LQKENI. V shed 1 base, J shed 4 bases, and the junction held 3 bases outside the gene matches. CDR3 amino acids: CASSPQGLAGGADTQYF. CDR3 DNA sequence: TGTGCCAGCTCACCACAGGGACTAGCGGGAGGAGCAGATACGCAGTATTTT. The full variable domain, in which reference TRBV18 and TRBJ2-3 provide the parts outside the CDR3, is NAGVMQNPRHLVRRRGQEARLRCSPMKGHSHVYWYRQLPEEGLKFMVYLQKENIIDESGMPKERFSAEFPKEGPSILRIQQVVRGDSAAYFCASSPQGLAGGADTQYFGPGTRLTVL.

The J gene is TRBJ1-2, the V gene TRBV7-9; no reliable D call. V lost 5 bases and J lost 8, with 15 bases in between. Per the germline V gene, CDR1 is SEHNR and CDR2 is FQNEAQ (reference sequence). The CDR3 is made up of 13 amino acids. CDR3 protein: CASSPPWGQGYTF. DNA of the CDR3: TGTGCCAGCAGCCCTCCCTGGGGTCAGGGCTACACCTTC.

The chain is built from TRBV6-1 and TRBJ1-2, with TRBD1 matching over 8 bases. V dropped 4 bases and J dropped 6; count of bases not matched to a gene: 7. Per germline, CDR1 MNHNS and CDR2 SASEGT. This CDR3 is built from 14 residues. CDR3 sequence (DNA): TGTGCCAGCAGTGGAGGACAGGGCCTCAATGGCTACACCTTC. Translated, it gives CASSGGQGLNGYTF.

CDR3 amino acids: CASSLWAGGLNTEAFF. The CDR3 bases are TGCGCCAGCAGCTTATGGGCTGGGGGTCTGAACACTGAAGCTTTCTTT. The V gene is TRBV5-1, the J gene TRBJ1-1; a weak D match, TRBD1 (5 bases). V shed 2 bases and J shed 0 bases, with 14 bases lying between them. CDR1 is SGHRS and CDR2 is YFSETQ in the germline V gene. This CDR3 spans 16 amino acids.

This chain connects TRBV29-1 to TRBJ2-7; no clear D. The CDR3 is made up of 12 amino acids. Germline CDR1 is SQVTM and CDR2 is ANQGSEA. With 6 bases removed from V and 6 bases from J, the gap between germline ends came to 15 bases. CDR3 protein: CSVSVPFTEQYF. CDR3 nucleotides: TGCAGCGTAAGCGTTCCTTTTACCGAGCAGTACTTC.

The rearrangement uses TRBV6-6 and TRBJ2-5; 7 nucleotides match TRBD2. The V and J ends lost 6 bases and 5 bases, in that order; junction bases with no gene match: 9. The CDR3 covers 14 residues. Per the germline V gene, CDR1 is MNHNY and CDR2 is SVGAGI (reference sequence). CDR3 region: CASRGGEVRETQYF. In nucleotides, the CDR3 is TGTGCCAGCAGGGGAGGGGAAGTCAGGGAGACCCAGTACTTC.

The rearrangement links TRBV5-1 to TRBJ1-1; D possibly corresponds to TRBD1 (5 bases). Per the germline V gene, CDR1 is SGHRS and CDR2 is YFSETQ. V dropped 4 bases and J dropped 5 bases, with 21 bases sitting between them. The CDR3 has 16 residues. CDR3 sequence (DNA): TGCGCCAGCAGCAAACTGCAGCCGGGGCCTGGGACTGAAGCTTTCTTT. Its translation: CASSKLQPGPGTEAFF.

This rearrangement joins TRBV19 to TRBJ1-5; unclear D gene. The CDR3 length is 15 residues. V was clipped by 5 bases and J by 9 bases, with 20 bases between them. Germline-derived CDR1 and CDR2 are LNHDA and SQIVND (reference sequence). CDR3 nucleotide sequence: TGTGCCAGTAGTTTCGGACCTACCCGGGAGGGGCCCCAGCATTTT. It yields the protein CASSFGPTREGPQHF.

The genes are TRBV14 and TRBJ1-1, with D unresolved. Germline assignment: CDR1 SGHDN and CDR2 FVKESK. V lost 4 bases and J lost 8, with 20 bases in between. The CDR3 contains 15 residues. The CDR3: CASSRALGRREEAFF. The CDR3 DNA sequence: TGTGCCAGCAGCCGCGCGCTGGGAAGAAGGGAGGAAGCTTTCTTT.

CDR3: CASSDYGRENSTDTQYF. CDR3 DNA sequence: TGTGCCAGCAGTGATTATGGTCGCGAAAATAGCACAGATACGCAGTATTTT. J is TRBJ2-3 and V is TRBV25-1; D not certain. The length of the CDR3 is 17 residues. CDR1 and CDR2 (germline): MGHDK, SYGVNS. The germline V and J ends were trimmed by 3 bases and 0 bases, with 16 bases remaining between them.

This chain joins TRBV4-1 and TRBJ1-2; D not certain. The ends were cut back, 0 bases at V and 8 bases at J, with 10 bases in the middle. CDR3 length: 13 residues. Looked up from germline, CDR1 is MGHRA and CDR2 is YSYEKL. The CDR3 here is CASSQDHGRGYTF. In nucleotides, the CDR3 is TGCGCCAGCAGCCAAGACCATGGCAGGGGCTACACCTTC.

This rearrangement joins TRBV11-2 to TRBJ1-1, with D hard to call. V lost 4 bases and J 1 base, leaving 7 bases between the germline ends. This CDR3 is 13 amino acids long. Looked up from germline, CDR1 is SGHAT and CDR2 is FQNNGV. CDR3: CASSSAQNTEAFF. The CDR3 DNA reads as TGTGCCAGCAGCTCCGCACAGAACACTGAAGCTTTCTTT. The full variable domain, its missing parts supplied by reference TRBV11-2 and TRBJ1-1, is EAGVAQSPRYKIIEKRQSVAFWCNPISGHATLYWYQQILGQGPKLLIQFQNNGVVDDSQLPKDRFSAERLKGVDSTLKIQPAKLEDSAVYLCASSSAQNTEAFFGQGTRLTVV.

V gene TRBV4-1 combines with J gene TRBJ2-3; 7 positions agree with TRBD1. The V and J ends lost 3 bases and 1 base, in that order; junction bases with no gene match: 4. This CDR3 spans 15 amino acids. From germline, CDR1 is MGHRA and CDR2 YSYEKL. The CDR3 is CASSQEQGRTDTQYF. CDR3 in DNA: TGCGCCAGCAGCCAGGAACAGGGGCGCACAGATACGCAGTATTTT.